These T cell receptor beta chains were read from a single sample in a study of blood T cell repertoires in COVID-19. Some clones are missing from TCRdb's copy, which holds only in-frame ones; the method was immunoSEQ multiplex PCR. The sample carries under 350,000 clones, about 86% recorded once. The sample comprised PBMCs or T cells enriched from blood (not recorded which). The source is a woman in her 40s with acute COVID-19. CDR3s include the opening cysteine and the closing phenylalanine or tryptophan. A D gene is named only where the DNA matches it firmly. Clone size is not always given. Where it is, it says once, few, many or a class for expanded clones.

j_gene: TRBJ2-5; d_gene: TRBD1; abundance: NA; v_gene: TRBV7-9; CDR3aa: CASSLGDRIQETQYF; CDR3nt: TGTGCCAGCAGCTTGGGGGACAGAATACAAGAGACCCAGTACTTC
j_gene: TRBJ1-6; d_gene: NA; abundance: NA; v_gene: TRBV6-2/TRBV6-3; CDR3aa: CASSYEGNLWSPLHF; CDR3nt: TGTGCCAGCAGTTACGAGGGTAATCTATGGTCACCCCTCCACTTT
j_gene: TRBJ1-4; d_gene: TRBD1; abundance: NA; v_gene: TRBV27; CDR3aa: CASTDRGGEKLFF; CDR3nt: TGTGCCAGCACAGACAGGGGTGGTGAAAAACTGTTTTTT
j_gene: TRBJ1-1; d_gene: NA; abundance: NA; v_gene: TRBV6-5; CDR3aa: CASSSNRVKRTEAFF; CDR3nt: TGTGCCAGCAGTTCCAACAGGGTCAAGCGCACTGAAGCTTTCTTT
j_gene: TRBJ1-1; d_gene: TRBD1; abundance: NA; v_gene: TRBV5-4; CDR3aa: CASSWTGGTEAFF; CDR3nt: TGTGCCAGCAGCTGGACAGGGGGCACTGAAGCTTTCTTT
j_gene: TRBJ2-7; d_gene: TRBD1; abundance: once; v_gene: TRBV6-4; CDR3aa: CASSDSWVDRGVDEQYF; CDR3nt: TGTGCCAGCAGTGACTCGTGGGTTGACAGGGGAGTCGACGAGCAGTACTTC
j_gene: TRBJ1-2; d_gene: NA; abundance: NA; v_gene: TRBV6-6; CDR3aa: CASRPGGAEGYTF; CDR3nt: TGTGCCAGCAGGCCCGGGGGGGCGGAGGGCTACACCTTC
j_gene: TRBJ1-1; d_gene: NA; abundance: NA; v_gene: TRBV15; CDR3aa: CATRMNTEAFF; CDR3nt: TGTGCCACGCGAATGAACACTGAAGCTTTCTTT
j_gene: TRBJ2-1; d_gene: TRBD2; abundance: NA; v_gene: TRBV5-8; CDR3aa: CASSLTPTGTSGRLNNEQFF; CDR3nt: TGTGCCAGCAGCTTGACGCCCACCGGGACTAGCGGGAGGCTTAACAATGAGCAGTTCTTC
j_gene: TRBJ2-2; d_gene: TRBD2; abundance: NA; v_gene: TRBV5-4; CDR3aa: CASSLNRAGPDTGELFF; CDR3nt: TGTGCCAGCAGCTTAAACCGAGCGGGACCAGACACCGGGGAGCTGTTTTTT
j_gene: TRBJ1-2; d_gene: TRBD1; abundance: NA; v_gene: TRBV23-1; CDR3aa: CASSQTGQGAWRNYGYTF; CDR3nt: TGCGCCAGCAGTCAGACAGGACAGGGGGCCTGGAGAAACTATGGCTACACCTTC
j_gene: TRBJ2-7; d_gene: NA; abundance: NA; v_gene: TRBV7-8; CDR3aa: CASSSLWGQGAYEQYF; CDR3nt: TGTGCCAGCAGCTCCCTATGGGGGCAGGGTGCCTACGAGCAGTACTTC
j_gene: TRBJ2-7; d_gene: TRBD1; abundance: few; v_gene: TRBV6-5; CDR3aa: CASSLDRGLYEQYF; CDR3nt: TGTGCCAGCAGTTTGGACAGGGGGCTTTACGAGCAGTACTTC
j_gene: TRBJ2-7; d_gene: TRBD1; abundance: NA; v_gene: TRBV15; CDR3aa: CATSRERDRVTPEQYF; CDR3nt: TGTGCCACCAGCAGAGAGAGGGACAGGGTCACCCCGGAGCAGTACTTC
j_gene: TRBJ1-3; d_gene: NA; abundance: NA; v_gene: TRBV28; CDR3aa: CASSSRLVGNTIYF; CDR3nt: TGTGCCAGCAGTTCGCGACTCGTAGGAAACACCATATATTTT
j_gene: TRBJ2-2; d_gene: TRBD1; abundance: few; v_gene: TRBV7-9; CDR3aa: CASINRDSGTGELFF; CDR3nt: TGTGCCAGCATCAACCGGGACAGTGGCACCGGGGAGCTGTTTTTT
j_gene: TRBJ2-3; d_gene: TRBD1; abundance: NA; v_gene: TRBV9; CDR3aa: CASSRTGTTDTQYF; CDR3nt: TGTGCCAGCAGCAGGACAGGGACCACAGATACGCAGTATTTT
j_gene: TRBJ1-1; d_gene: NA; abundance: NA; v_gene: TRBV4-1; CDR3aa: CASSQDRGAEAFF; CDR3nt: TGCGCCAGCAGCCAAGATCGGGGAGCTGAAGCTTTCTTT
j_gene: TRBJ2-1; d_gene: TRBD2; abundance: NA; v_gene: TRBV11-3; CDR3aa: CASQRGGSSYNEQFF; CDR3nt: TGTGCCAGCCAGCGCGGGGGGAGCTCCTACAATGAGCAGTTCTTC
j_gene: TRBJ2-7; d_gene: TRBD1; abundance: NA; v_gene: TRBV29-1; CDR3aa: CSVVTGDYEQYF; CDR3nt: TGCAGCGTAGTGACAGGGGACTACGAGCAGTACTTC
j_gene: TRBJ1-1; d_gene: TRBD1; abundance: NA; v_gene: TRBV18; CDR3aa: CASSPPWDRRENTEAFF; CDR3nt: TGTGCCAGCTCACCTCCATGGGACAGGAGGGAGAACACTGAAGCTTTCTTT
j_gene: TRBJ1-2; d_gene: NA; abundance: NA; v_gene: TRBV29-1; CDR3aa: CSVDPAGDGYTF; CDR3nt: TGCAGCGTTGACCCCGCGGGAGATGGCTACACCTTC
j_gene: TRBJ1-5; d_gene: NA; abundance: NA; v_gene: TRBV7-8; CDR3aa: CASSPSYQPQHF; CDR3nt: TGTGCCAGCAGCCCTAGTTATCAGCCCCAGCATTTT
j_gene: TRBJ1-5; d_gene: TRBD1; abundance: NA; v_gene: TRBV18; CDR3aa: CASSPTAGTGFLGGNQPQHF; CDR3nt: TGTGCCAGCTCACCGACCGCCGGGACAGGGTTCCTCGGGGGCAATCAGCCCCAGCATTTT
j_gene: TRBJ1-2; d_gene: NA; abundance: NA; v_gene: TRBV7-9; CDR3aa: CASSSDRWRSGYTF; CDR3nt: TGTGCCAGCAGCTCCGACAGGTGGCGATCGGGCTACACCTTC
j_gene: TRBJ1-3; d_gene: TRBD1; abundance: NA; v_gene: TRBV18; CDR3aa: CASSPRTGESSGNTIYF; CDR3nt: TGTGCCAGCTCACCACGGACAGGAGAATCCTCTGGAAACACCATATATTTT
j_gene: TRBJ2-7; d_gene: TRBD2; abundance: NA; v_gene: TRBV6-5; CDR3aa: CASSYSARDYPYEQYF; CDR3nt: TGTGCCAGCAGTTACTCGGCGCGGGACTATCCCTACGAGCAGTACTTC
j_gene: TRBJ1-2; d_gene: NA; abundance: NA; v_gene: TRBV19; CDR3aa: CASSMGQNGYTF; CDR3nt: TGTGCCAGTAGTATGGGGCAGAATGGCTACACCTTC
j_gene: TRBJ2-7; d_gene: TRBD1; abundance: NA; v_gene: TRBV7-2; CDR3aa: CASSLDDRATYEQYF; CDR3nt: TGTGCCAGCAGCTTAGACGACAGGGCGACTTACGAGCAGTACTTC
j_gene: TRBJ2-1; d_gene: TRBD2; abundance: NA; v_gene: TRBV6-5; CDR3aa: CASSSGEKWNEQFF; CDR3nt: TGTGCCAGCAGTAGCGGGGAAAAGTGGAATGAGCAGTTCTTC
j_gene: TRBJ1-1; d_gene: NA; abundance: NA; v_gene: TRBV12-3/TRBV12-4; CDR3aa: CASSLGRGGEAFF; CDR3nt: TGTGCCAGCAGTTTAGGGAGGGGCGGGGAAGCTTTCTTT
j_gene: TRBJ1-5; d_gene: NA; abundance: NA; v_gene: TRBV6-4; CDR3aa: CASSAGWNQPQHF; CDR3nt: TGTGCCAGCAGTGCAGGGTGGAATCAGCCCCAGCATTTT
j_gene: TRBJ1-1; d_gene: NA; abundance: few; v_gene: TRBV4-2; CDR3aa: CASSRGEAGNTEAFF; CDR3nt: TGTGCCAGCAGCCGGGGGGAGGCGGGGAACACTGAAGCTTTCTTT
j_gene: TRBJ1-6; d_gene: TRBD1; abundance: NA; v_gene: TRBV9; CDR3aa: CASSGRQGRESPLHF; CDR3nt: TGTGCCAGCAGCGGACGACAGGGGAGGGAGTCACCCCTCCACTTT
j_gene: TRBJ1-2; d_gene: NA; abundance: NA; v_gene: TRBV27; CDR3aa: CASSPGDSGNYGYTF; CDR3nt: TGTGCCAGCAGCCCGGGGGATTCCGGGAACTATGGCTACACCTTC
j_gene: TRBJ1-5; d_gene: NA; abundance: NA; v_gene: TRBV7-2; CDR3aa: CASSLAGLGNQPQHF; CDR3nt: TGTGCCAGCAGCTTGGCGGGGCTGGGCAATCAGCCCCAGCATTTT
j_gene: TRBJ2-7; d_gene: TRBD1; abundance: NA; v_gene: TRBV3-1/TRBV3-2; CDR3aa: CASSSGGGQYF; CDR3nt: TGTGCCAGCAGCTCAGGGGGTGGCCAATACTTC
j_gene: TRBJ2-7; d_gene: NA; abundance: NA; v_gene: TRBV6-5; CDR3aa: CASARPPGEQYF; CDR3nt: TGTGCCTCAGCAAGACCCCCAGGGGAGCAGTACTTC
j_gene: TRBJ1-3; d_gene: NA; abundance: NA; v_gene: TRBV27; CDR3aa: CASSSFVFAGNTIYF; CDR3nt: TGTGCCAGCAGTTCTTTTGTTTTTGCTGGAAACACCATATATTTT
j_gene: TRBJ1-6; d_gene: NA; abundance: NA; v_gene: TRBV18; CDR3aa: CASSPITVRGGMESSYNSPLHF; CDR3nt: TGTGCCAGCTCACCAATCACTGTCCGGGGGGGGATGGAAAGCTCCTATAATTCACCCCTCCACTTT
j_gene: TRBJ1-1; d_gene: TRBD1; abundance: NA; v_gene: TRBV18; CDR3aa: CASSPYAGGMNTEAFF; CDR3nt: TGTGCCAGCTCACCATACGCAGGGGGCATGAACACTGAAGCTTTCTTT
j_gene: TRBJ1-2; d_gene: NA; abundance: NA; v_gene: TRBV19; CDR3aa: CASSQGTAAGYGYTF; CDR3nt: TGTGCCAGTAGTCAGGGGACGGCCGCTGGGTATGGCTACACCTTC
j_gene: TRBJ1-3; d_gene: NA; abundance: NA; v_gene: TRBV6-5; CDR3aa: CASSYSLRSGNTIYF; CDR3nt: TGTGCCAGCAGTTACAGCCTCCGCTCTGGAAACACCATATATTTT
j_gene: TRBJ2-3; d_gene: NA; abundance: NA; v_gene: TRBV19; CDR3aa: CASSMSASGTDTQYF; CDR3nt: TGTGCCAGTAGTATGTCGGCTAGCGGCACAGATACGCAGTATTTT
j_gene: TRBJ1-1; d_gene: NA; abundance: NA; v_gene: TRBV23-1; CDR3aa: CASSRSPGYLNTEAFF; CDR3nt: TGCGCCAGCAGTCGGAGCCCAGGGTATCTGAACACTGAAGCTTTCTTT
j_gene: TRBJ1-1; d_gene: TRBD1; abundance: few; v_gene: TRBV7-2; CDR3aa: CASSPDRVRDTEAFF; CDR3nt: TGTGCCAGCAGCCCTGACAGGGTTCGAGACACTGAAGCTTTCTTT
j_gene: TRBJ1-5; d_gene: NA; abundance: NA; v_gene: TRBV7-9; CDR3aa: CASSFEHAEPQHF; CDR3nt: TGTGCCAGCAGCTTCGAGCACGCTGAGCCCCAGCATTTT
j_gene: TRBJ1-6; d_gene: NA; abundance: NA; v_gene: TRBV6-2/TRBV6-3; CDR3aa: CASSHGQFYNSPLHF; CDR3nt: TGTGCCAGCAGCCACGGACAGTTCTATAATTCACCCCTCCACTTT
j_gene: TRBJ1-5; d_gene: TRBD1; abundance: NA; v_gene: TRBV19; CDR3aa: CASSYHLRGQGNQPQHF; CDR3nt: TGTGCCAGTAGTTACCATCTGAGGGGACAGGGGAATCAGCCCCAGCATTTT
j_gene: TRBJ1-5; d_gene: NA; abundance: NA; v_gene: TRBV7-2; CDR3aa: CARKPERGGAQHF; CDR3nt: TGTGCCAGAAAACCCGAAAGGGGGGGGGCCCAGCATTTT
j_gene: TRBJ2-3; d_gene: NA; abundance: once; v_gene: TRBV13; CDR3aa: CASSFPSLGLAINTDTQYF; CDR3nt: TGTGCCAGCAGCTTCCCAAGTCTCGGGCTAGCGATAAACACAGATACGCAGTATTTT
j_gene: TRBJ2-4; d_gene: TRBD1; abundance: NA; v_gene: TRBV7-2; CDR3aa: CASSRTGVFELAKNIQYF; CDR3nt: TGTGCCAGCAGCCGGACAGGTGTTTTCGAATTAGCCAAAAACATTCAGTACTTC
j_gene: TRBJ1-2; d_gene: TRBD1; abundance: few; v_gene: TRBV19; CDR3aa: CASSEGTARFPHGYTF; CDR3nt: TGTGCCAGTAGTGAGGGGACAGCGCGCTTTCCTCATGGCTACACCTTC
j_gene: TRBJ2-4; d_gene: NA; abundance: NA; v_gene: TRBV19; CDR3aa: CASSPRQALNIQYF; CDR3nt: TGTGCCAGTAGTCCTAGACAGGCTTTAAACATTCAGTACTTC